This T cell receptor (delta chain) came from a study of γδ T cells in repeated Plasmodium falciparum infection. Study in general: Each infection was followed by sampling at 21 days, plus baseline and some pre-infection draws.

On this clone itself: As yet, its antigen is unknown. The TCRdb protein comes from a much larger clone and disagrees with this DNA's translation at residue 8, likely due to a read error; the protein given here is derived from the DNA.

Study-wide results and limits: One small rural Malian village, predominantly a single ethnic group, supplied the cohort.

Each sorted gammadelta sample had TRG and TRD chains sequenced. With CATT, TCRdb re-called clones from the multiplex PCR reads. The table lists approximately 90,000 delta-chain clones, over 0.75% of them singletons, with around a tenth in the top ten. Specimen: gamma-delta T cells from blood. The receptor's source is a pool of human donors (malaria-infected and uninfected, not separated).

CDR3 in amino acids: CALGEAVHWGMADKLIF. CDR3 DNA: TGTGCTCTTGGGGAAGCTGTGCACTGGGGGATGGCCGATAAACTCATCTTT. V usage is TRDV1 and J usage is TRDJ1, with 10 bases identical to TRDD3. Per the germline V gene, CDR1 is TSWWSYY and CDR2 is QGS. This CDR3 is 17 amino acids long. With V trimmed by 2 bases and J by 3 bases, 9 bases remained unmatched.